The 5 T cell receptor beta chains listed next were all sequenced from one sample in a study of OX40 agonist ivuxolimab in advanced cancers. Profiled with immunoSEQ multiplex PCR; TCRdb holds only in-frame clones, not every one. The table lists fewer than 80,000 clones, about 83% of them singletons. Here the sequenced sample was CD4+ or CD8+ T cells sorted from blood, taken in a trial of the OX40 agonist ivuxolimab. These receptors were obtained from an adult with an advanced solid tumor such as melanoma, head and neck, liver or kidney cancer.

In nucleotides, the CDR3 is TGTGCCAGCAGACCCTGGACAGATTCCTACAATGAGCAGTTCTTC. Residues: CASRPWTDSYNEQFF. The J gene is TRBJ2-1, the V gene TRBV7-9; possible D gene TRBD1, 6 bases. This CDR3 is built from 15 residues. Germline CDR1 and CDR2: SEHNR and FQNEAQ (reference sequence). V gave up 6 bases and J gave up 1 base, with 13 bases separating them.

The rearrangement joins TRBV14 to TRBJ2-7; perhaps D is TRBD1 or TRBD2 (5 bases each). V lost 0 bases to trimming and J lost 3 bases, with 12 bases between them. The CDR3 length is 15 residues. Per germline, CDR1 SGHDN and CDR2 FVKESK. Here the CDR3 reads CASSQEPGRFYEQYF. The CDR3 DNA reads TGTGCCAGCAGCCAAGAACCGGGACGGTTCTACGAGCAGTACTTC. The full variable domain, completed using reference TRBV14 and TRBJ2-7, is EAGVTQFPSHSVIEKGQTVTLRCDPISGHDNLYWYRRVMGKEIKFLLHFVKESKQDESGMPNNRFLAERTGGTYSTLKVQPAELEDSGVYFCASSQEPGRFYEQYFGPGTRLTVT.

V gene TRBV11-2 combines with J gene TRBJ1-5; 7 bases match TRBD1. The CDR3 contains 13 residues. CDR1 and CDR2 (germline): SGHAT, FQNNGV. The J segment lost 5 bases and the V segment lost 3 bases, leaving 1 base of the junction unmatched. The CDR3: CASSFTGDQPQHF. Written as DNA, the CDR3 is TGTGCCAGCAGCTTTACAGGGGATCAGCCCCAGCATTTT.

The V and J genes are TRBV7-2 and TRBJ2-3; the D call may be TRBD1 or TRBD2 (6 bases each). V was cut by 5 bases and J by 4 bases, with 16 bases left in between. CDR1 and CDR2 (germline): SGHTA, FQGNSA. CDR3 length: 15 residues. The CDR3 is CASSLSGAGADTQYF. The CDR3 coding sequence is TGTGCCAGCAGCCTATCGGGGGCAGGGGCAGATACGCAGTATTTT.

CDR3 sequence: CASSSPWSPSYEQYF. The CDR3 bases are TGTGCCAGCAGTTCGCCGTGGTCGCCCTCCTACGAGCAGTACTTC. The J gene is TRBJ2-7, the V gene TRBV27; D is unresolved. V gave up 4 bases and J gave up 0 bases, with 13 bases separating them. The CDR3 runs to 15 residues. From germline, CDR1 is MNHEY and CDR2 SMNVEV (reference sequence).